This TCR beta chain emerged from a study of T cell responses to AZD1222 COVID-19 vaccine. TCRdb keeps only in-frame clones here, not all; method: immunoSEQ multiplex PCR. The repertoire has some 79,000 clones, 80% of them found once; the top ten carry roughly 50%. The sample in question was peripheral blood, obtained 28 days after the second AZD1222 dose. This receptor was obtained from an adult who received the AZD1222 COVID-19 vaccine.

The CDR3 DNA is TGTGCCAGCAAAACAGGGGTTGAAGCTTTCTTT. Translating it yields CASKTGVEAFF. The chain links TRBV11-1 to TRBJ1-1, with TRBD1 matching over 7 bases. Germline V gives CDR1 SGHAT, CDR2 FQDESV (reference sequence). J was trimmed by 7 bases and V by 7 bases; bases with no gene match: 3. This CDR3 comprises 11 residues.